This record looks at one TCR beta chain sequence and its context. Its specificity is unknown. The assay was immunoSEQ multiplex PCR, and TCRdb's table has in-frame clones only and misses some. The data show about 140,000 clones, with roughly nine tenths seen just once and under 3% held by the top ten. Trimming took 8 bases from V and 2 from J, leaving 11 bases between them. The germline CDR1 and CDR2 sequences are LGHNA and YNFKEQ. The CDR3 has 13 amino acids. This sample is drawn from a study of cytomegalovirus exposure and HLA in healthy donors. Overall study findings and caveats: Researchers reported that a few CMV-associated chains were confirmed in vitro as CMV antigen-specific.

The chain employs TRBV4-2 and TRBJ2-3; D remains ambiguous. The TCR sequence derives from a man between 18 and 29 years old in good health and CMV-seronegative. Material for sequencing was PBMCs. The DNA of the CDR3 is TGTGCCAGCGGCGGCGGCTCCACAGATACGCAGTATTTT. Its protein is CASGGGSTDTQYF.